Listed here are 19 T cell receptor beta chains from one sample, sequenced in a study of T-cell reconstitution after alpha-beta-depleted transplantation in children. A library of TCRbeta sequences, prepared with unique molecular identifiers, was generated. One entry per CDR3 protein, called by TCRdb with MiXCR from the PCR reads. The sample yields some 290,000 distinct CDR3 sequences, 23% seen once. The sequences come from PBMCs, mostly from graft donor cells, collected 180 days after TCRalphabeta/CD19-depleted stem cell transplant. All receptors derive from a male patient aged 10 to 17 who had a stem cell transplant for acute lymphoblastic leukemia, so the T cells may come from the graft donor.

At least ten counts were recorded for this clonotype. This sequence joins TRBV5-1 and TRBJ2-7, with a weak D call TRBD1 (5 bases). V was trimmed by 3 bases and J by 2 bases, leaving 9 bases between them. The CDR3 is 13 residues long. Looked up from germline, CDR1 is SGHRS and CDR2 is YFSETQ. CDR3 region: CASSYAGTYEQYF. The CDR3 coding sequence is TGCGCCAGCAGCTACGCAGGGACCTACGAGCAGTACTTC.

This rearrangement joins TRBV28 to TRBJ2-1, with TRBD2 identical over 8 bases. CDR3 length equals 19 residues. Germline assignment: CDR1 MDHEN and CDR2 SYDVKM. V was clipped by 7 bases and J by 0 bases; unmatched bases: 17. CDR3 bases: TGTGCCAGCACCTTTCCCCCCGGGGGGGGTCGATACTCCTACAATGAGCAGTTCTTC. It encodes CASTFPPGGGRYSYNEQFF.

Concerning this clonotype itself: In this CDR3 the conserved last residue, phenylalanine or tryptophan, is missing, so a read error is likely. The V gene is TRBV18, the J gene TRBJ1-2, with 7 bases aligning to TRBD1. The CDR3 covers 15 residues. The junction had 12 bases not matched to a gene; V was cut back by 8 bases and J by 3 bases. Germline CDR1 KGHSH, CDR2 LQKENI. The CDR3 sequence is CASAGQTHGDYGYTL. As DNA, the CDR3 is TGTGCCAGCGCGGGACAGACGCATGGGGACTATGGCTACACCCTC.

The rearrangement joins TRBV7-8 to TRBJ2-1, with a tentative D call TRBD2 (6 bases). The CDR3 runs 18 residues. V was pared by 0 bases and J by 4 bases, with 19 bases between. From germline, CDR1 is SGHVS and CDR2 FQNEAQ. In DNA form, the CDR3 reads TGTGCCAGCAGCTTAGCCCCCCAACCGGGGGTGGGTTACAATGAGCAGTTCTTC. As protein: CASSLAPQPGVGYNEQFF.

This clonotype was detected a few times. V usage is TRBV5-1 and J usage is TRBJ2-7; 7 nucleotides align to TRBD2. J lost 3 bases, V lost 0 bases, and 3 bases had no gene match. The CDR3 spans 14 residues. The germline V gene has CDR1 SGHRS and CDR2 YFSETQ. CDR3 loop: CASSLASGNYEQYF. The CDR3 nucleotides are TGCGCCAGCAGCTTGGCAAGCGGGAACTACGAGCAGTACTTC.

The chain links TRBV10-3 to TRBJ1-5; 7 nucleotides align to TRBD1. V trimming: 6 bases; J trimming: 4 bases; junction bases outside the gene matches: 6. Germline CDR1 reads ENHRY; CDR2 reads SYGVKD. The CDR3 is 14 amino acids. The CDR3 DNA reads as TGTGCCATCAGCCGACAGGGCGGAAATCAGCCCCAGCATTTT. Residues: CAISRQGGNQPQHF.

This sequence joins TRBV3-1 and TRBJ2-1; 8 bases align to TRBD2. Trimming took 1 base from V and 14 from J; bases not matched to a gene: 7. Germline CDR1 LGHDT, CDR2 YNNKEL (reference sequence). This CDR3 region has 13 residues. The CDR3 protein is CASSQVTGRAKFF. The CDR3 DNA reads TGTGCCAGCAGCCAAGTCACCGGGAGGGCAAAGTTCTTC.

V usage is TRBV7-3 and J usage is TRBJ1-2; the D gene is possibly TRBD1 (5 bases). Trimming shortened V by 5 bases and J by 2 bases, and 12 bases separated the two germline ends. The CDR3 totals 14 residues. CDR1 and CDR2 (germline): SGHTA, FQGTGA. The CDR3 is CASSPHAGNYGYTF. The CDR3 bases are TGTGCCAGCAGCCCCCACGCAGGGAACTATGGCTACACCTTC.

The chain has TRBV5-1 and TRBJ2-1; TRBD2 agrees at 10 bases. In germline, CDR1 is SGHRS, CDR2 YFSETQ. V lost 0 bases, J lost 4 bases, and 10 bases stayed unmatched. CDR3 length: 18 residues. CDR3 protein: CASSLALAGVRLYNEQFF. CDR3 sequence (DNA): TGCGCCAGCAGCTTGGCGCTAGCGGGAGTGAGATTGTACAATGAGCAGTTCTTC.

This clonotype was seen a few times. The DNA of the CDR3 is TGTGCCAGCTCACTGGCCGGGATTTACAATGAGCAGTTCTTC. Translation: CASSLAGIYNEQFF. The chain is built from TRBV18 and TRBJ2-1; D may be TRBD2 (5 bases). The CDR3 consists of 14 residues. V lost 4 bases and J 4 bases, leaving 11 bases between the germline ends. In germline, CDR1 is KGHSH, CDR2 LQKENI.

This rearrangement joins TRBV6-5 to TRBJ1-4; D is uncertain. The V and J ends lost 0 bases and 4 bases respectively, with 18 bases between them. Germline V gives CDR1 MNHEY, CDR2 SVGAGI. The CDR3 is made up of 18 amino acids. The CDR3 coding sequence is TGTGCCAGCAGTTACTCCGGCCTGGCCGGGCGGTATAATGAAAAACTGTTTTTT. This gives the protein CASSYSGLAGRYNEKLFF.

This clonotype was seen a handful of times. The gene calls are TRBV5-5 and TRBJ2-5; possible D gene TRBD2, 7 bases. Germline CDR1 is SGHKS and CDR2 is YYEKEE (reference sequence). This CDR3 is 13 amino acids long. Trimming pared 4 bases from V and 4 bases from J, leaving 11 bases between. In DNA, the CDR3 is TGTGCCAGCAGCAAGGGGGGGCTAGAGACCCAGTACTTC. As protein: CASSKGGLETQYF.

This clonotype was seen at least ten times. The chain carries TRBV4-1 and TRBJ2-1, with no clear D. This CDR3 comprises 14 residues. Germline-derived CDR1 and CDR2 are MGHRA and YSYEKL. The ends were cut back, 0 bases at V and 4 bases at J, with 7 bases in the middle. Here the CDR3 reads CASSQETLYNEQFF. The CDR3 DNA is TGCGCCAGCAGCCAAGAAACCTTGTACAATGAGCAGTTCTTC.

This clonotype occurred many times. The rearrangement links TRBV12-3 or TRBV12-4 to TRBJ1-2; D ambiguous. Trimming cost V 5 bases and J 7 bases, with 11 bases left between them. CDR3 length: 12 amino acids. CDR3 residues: CASSRVLSGYTF. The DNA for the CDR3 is TGTGCCAGCAGTCGAGTATTAAGTGGCTACACCTTC.

CDR3 sequence reads: CASSFTGVGTGELFF. CDR3 DNA sequence: TGCGCCAGCAGTTTTACCGGAGTGGGCACCGGGGAGCTGTTTTTT. The chain recombines TRBV5-1 with TRBJ2-2; no reliable D call. The CDR3 has 15 amino acids. Germline V gene sequence: CDR1 SGHRS, CDR2 YFSETQ. V was pared by 5 bases and J by 4 bases, with 15 bases between.

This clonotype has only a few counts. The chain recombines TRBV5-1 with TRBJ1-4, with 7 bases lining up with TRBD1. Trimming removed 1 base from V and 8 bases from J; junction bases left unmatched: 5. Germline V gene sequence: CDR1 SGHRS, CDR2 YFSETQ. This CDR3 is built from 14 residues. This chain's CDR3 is CASSLYRGTEKLFF. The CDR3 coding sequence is TGCGCCAGCAGCTTGTACAGGGGAACGGAAAAACTGTTTTTT.

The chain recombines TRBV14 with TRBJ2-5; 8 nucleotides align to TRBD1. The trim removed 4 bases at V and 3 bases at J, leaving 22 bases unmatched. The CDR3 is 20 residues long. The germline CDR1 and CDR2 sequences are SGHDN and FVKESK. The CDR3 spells CASSPYIPKPGQEFKETQYF. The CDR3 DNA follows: TGTGCCAGCAGCCCCTATATTCCCAAGCCGGGACAGGAGTTTAAAGAGACCCAGTACTTC.

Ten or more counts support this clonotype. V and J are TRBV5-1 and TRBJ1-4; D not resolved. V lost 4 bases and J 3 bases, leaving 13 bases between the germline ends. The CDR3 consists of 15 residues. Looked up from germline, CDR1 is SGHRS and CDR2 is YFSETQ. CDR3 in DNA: TGCGCCAGCAGCCCCGACCGGGTATCTAATGAAAAACTGTTTTTT. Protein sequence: CASSPDRVSNEKLFF.

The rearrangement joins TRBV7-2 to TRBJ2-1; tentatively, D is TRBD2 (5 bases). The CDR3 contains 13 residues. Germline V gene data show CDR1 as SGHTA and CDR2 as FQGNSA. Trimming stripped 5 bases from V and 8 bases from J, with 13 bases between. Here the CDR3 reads CASSRREGHEQFF. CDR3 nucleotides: TGTGCCAGCAGCCGACGGGAAGGCCATGAGCAGTTCTTC.